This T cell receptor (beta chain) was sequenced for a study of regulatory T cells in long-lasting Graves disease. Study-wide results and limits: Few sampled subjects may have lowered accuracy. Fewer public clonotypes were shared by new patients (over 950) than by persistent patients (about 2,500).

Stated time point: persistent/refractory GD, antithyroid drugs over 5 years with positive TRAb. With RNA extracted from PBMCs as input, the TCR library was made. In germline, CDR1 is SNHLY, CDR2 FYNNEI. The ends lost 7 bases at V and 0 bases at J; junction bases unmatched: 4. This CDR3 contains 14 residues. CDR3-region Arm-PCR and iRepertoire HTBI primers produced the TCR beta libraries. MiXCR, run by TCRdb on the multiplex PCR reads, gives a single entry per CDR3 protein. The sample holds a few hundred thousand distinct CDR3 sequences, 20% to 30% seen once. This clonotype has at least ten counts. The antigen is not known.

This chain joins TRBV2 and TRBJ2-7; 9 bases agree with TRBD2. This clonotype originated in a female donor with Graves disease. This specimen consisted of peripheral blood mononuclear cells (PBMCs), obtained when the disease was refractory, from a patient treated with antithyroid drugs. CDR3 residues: CASTLAGSSYEQYF. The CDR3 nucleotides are TGTGCCAGCACCCTAGCGGGGAGCTCCTACGAGCAGTACTTC.